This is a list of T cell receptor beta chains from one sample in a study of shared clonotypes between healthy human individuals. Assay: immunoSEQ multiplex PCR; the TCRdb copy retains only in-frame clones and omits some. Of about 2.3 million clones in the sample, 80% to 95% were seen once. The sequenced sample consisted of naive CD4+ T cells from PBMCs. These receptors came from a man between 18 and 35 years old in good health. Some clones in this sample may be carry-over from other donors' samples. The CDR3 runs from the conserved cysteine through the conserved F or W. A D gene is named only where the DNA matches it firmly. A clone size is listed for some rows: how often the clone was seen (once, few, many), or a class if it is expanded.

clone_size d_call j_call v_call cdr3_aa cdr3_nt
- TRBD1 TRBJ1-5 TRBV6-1 CASSVGGRDQPQHF TGTGCCAGCAGTGTAGGGGGCCGGGATCAGCCCCAGCATTTT
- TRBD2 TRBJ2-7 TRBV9 CASSVDSGRANEQYF TGTGCCAGCAGCGTAGATAGCGGGAGGGCCAACGAGCAGTACTTC
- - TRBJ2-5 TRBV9 CASSPRDLLRWYF TGTGCCAGCAGCCCCCGGGACTTGTTGCGTTGGTACTTC
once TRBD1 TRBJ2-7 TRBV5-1 CASSFRDRGYEQYF TGCGCCAGCAGCTTCAGGGACAGGGGCTACGAGCAGTACTTC
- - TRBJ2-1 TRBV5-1 CASGGIYNEQFF TGCGCCAGCGGGGGAATATACAATGAGCAGTTCTTC
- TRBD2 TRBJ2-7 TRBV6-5 CASVRGGSDEQYF TGTGCCAGCGTCCGCGGGGGGTCCGACGAGCAGTACTTC
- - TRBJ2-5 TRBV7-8 CASSLAQQFRAETQYF TGTGCCAGCAGCTTAGCCCAGCAGTTCCGGGCGGAGACCCAGTACTTC
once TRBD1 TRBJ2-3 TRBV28 CASSSTGTGSDTQYF TGTGCCAGCAGTTCTACCGGGACAGGGTCCGATACGCAGTATTTT
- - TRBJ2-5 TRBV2 CASSLGLEETQYF TGTGCCAGCAGCCTCGGACTCGAAGAGACCCAGTACTTC
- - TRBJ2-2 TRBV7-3 CASSPKDTPNTGELFF TGTGCCAGCAGCCCGAAGGACACCCCGAACACCGGGGAGCTGTTTTTT
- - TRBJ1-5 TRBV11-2 CASSLDLNQPQHF TGTGCCAGCAGCTTAGACCTTAATCAGCCCCAGCATTTT
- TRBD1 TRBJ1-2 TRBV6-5 CASRPGQSYGYTF TGTGCCAGCAGGCCGGGACAGTCCTATGGCTACACCTTC
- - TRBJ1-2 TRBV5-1 CASRKRPSHGYTF TGCGCCAGTCGAAAAAGGCCCTCGCATGGCTACACCTTC
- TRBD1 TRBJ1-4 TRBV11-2 CASSLDRVGEKLFF TGTGCCAGCAGCTTGGACAGGGTTGGGGAAAAACTGTTTTTT
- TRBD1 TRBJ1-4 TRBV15 CATKKGAGEKLFF TGTGCCACCAAGAAGGGGGCGGGTGAAAAACTGTTTTTT
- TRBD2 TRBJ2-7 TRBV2 CASTYRPTSATEQYF TGTGCCAGCACCTACCGGCCGACTAGCGCGACAGAGCAGTACTTC
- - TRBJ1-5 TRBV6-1 CASRQSNQPQHF TGTGCCAGTAGACAGAGCAATCAGCCCCAGCATTTT
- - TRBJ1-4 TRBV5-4 CASSLRDRGTNEKLFF TGTGCCAGCAGCTTAAGAGATAGGGGGACTAATGAAAAACTGTTTTTT